The next 7 T cell receptor beta chains were all read from a single sample in a study of T cells in Graves' hyperthyroidism and ophthalmopathy. The CDR3 regions of TCR beta were amplified from RNA transcripts. HTBI primers were the set used in a first-round RT-PCR of the TCR CDR3. MiXCR, applied by TCRdb to the multiplex PCR reads, yields one record per CDR3 protein. The sample yields hundreds of thousands of distinct CDR3 sequences, 14% seen once. Sequencing was done on a sample of blood. These receptors came from a woman in her thirties or forties with Graves' hyperthyroidism.

The chain joins TRBV5-1 to TRBJ2-7; no reliable D call. The CDR3 extends over 20 amino acids. CDR1 SGHRS and CDR2 YFSETQ come from the germline V gene. The ends were cut back, 4 bases at V and 1 base at J, with 30 bases in the middle. The CDR3 loop is CASSPRWREIPHWPSYEQYF. CDR3 nucleotide sequence: TGCGCCAGCAGCCCCCGTTGGAGAGAGATCCCCCACTGGCCTTCCTACGAGCAGTACTTC.

This clonotype was counted a few times. The chain has TRBV28 and TRBJ1-2; D is ambiguous. The CDR3 loop spans 12 amino acids. Trimming left V 5 bases short and J 6 bases short, with 10 bases between. Germline V gene sequence: CDR1 MDHEN, CDR2 SYDVKM. CDR3 sequence reads: CASSLTEHGYTF. The DNA for the CDR3 is TGTGCCAGCAGTCTGACGGAGCATGGCTACACCTTC.

This clonotype was picked up a small number of times. The chain is built from TRBV12-5 and TRBJ1-1; D is possibly TRBD1 (6 bases). Trimming stripped 0 bases from V and 4 bases from J, with 6 bases between. From germline, CDR1 is LGHNT and CDR2 FRNRAP. This CDR3 spans 13 amino acids. The CDR3 loop is CASGLVQGTEAFF. In nucleotides, the CDR3 is TGTGCTAGTGGTTTGGTACAGGGCACTGAAGCTTTCTTT.

This clonotype was observed at least ten times. The V and J genes are TRBV5-1 and TRBJ2-3, with TRBD2 identical over 7 bases. CDR1 is SGHRS and CDR2 is YFSETQ in the germline V gene. CDR3 length: 14 residues. V lost 4 bases to trimming and J lost 4 bases; unmatched junction nucleotides: 6. CDR3 residues: CASSGREDPDTQYF. CDR3 bases: TGCGCCAGCAGCGGTCGGGAGGACCCAGATACGCAGTATTTT.

In this sample, this clonotype turned up a few times. V is TRBV7-8 and J is TRBJ1-6; possibly TRBD1 for D (5 bases). Between the trimmed V and J ends, which lost 6 bases and 7 bases, there was a span of 10 bases. The length of the CDR3 is 13 residues. CDR1 and CDR2 (germline): SGHVS, FQNEAQ. The CDR3 loop reads CASRSQGNSPLHF. Here the CDR3 DNA reads TGTGCCAGCAGAAGTCAGGGAAATTCACCCCTCCACTTT.

A few counts support this clonotype. This chain connects TRBV10-3 to TRBJ2-4; 9 bases are a match to TRBD1. Germline V lookup: CDR1 ENHRY, CDR2 SYGVKD. CDR3 length: 14 residues. The V and J ends lost 4 bases and 9 bases, in that order; junction bases with no gene match: 7. This CDR3 reads CAISVQGAEGIQYF. The CDR3 nucleotides read TGTGCCATCAGTGTACAGGGGGCGGAGGGCATTCAGTACTTC.

This clonotype was seen a handful of times. The chain couples TRBV6-5 to TRBJ2-3, with a possible D match to TRBD1 (6 bases). The V gene lost 2 bases and the J gene lost 9 bases, with 12 bases spanning the gap. The germline V gene has CDR1 MNHEY and CDR2 SVGAGI. The CDR3 is 13 residues long. CDR3 amino acids: CASSYGLQGTQYF. The CDR3 DNA follows: TGTGCCAGCAGTTACGGCCTACAGGGCACGCAGTATTTT.